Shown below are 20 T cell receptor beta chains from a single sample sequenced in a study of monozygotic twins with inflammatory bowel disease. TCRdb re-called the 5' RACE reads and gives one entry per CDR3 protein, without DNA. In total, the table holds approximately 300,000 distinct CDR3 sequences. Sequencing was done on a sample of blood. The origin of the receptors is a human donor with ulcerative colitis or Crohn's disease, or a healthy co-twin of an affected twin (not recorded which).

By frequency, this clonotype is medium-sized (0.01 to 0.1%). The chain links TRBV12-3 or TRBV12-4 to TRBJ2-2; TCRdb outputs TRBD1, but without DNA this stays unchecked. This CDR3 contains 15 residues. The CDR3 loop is CASTLRGLVTGELFF.

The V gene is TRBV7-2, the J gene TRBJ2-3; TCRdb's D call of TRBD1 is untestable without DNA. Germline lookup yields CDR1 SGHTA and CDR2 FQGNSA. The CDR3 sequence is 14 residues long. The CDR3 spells CASRNTGGGNTQYF.

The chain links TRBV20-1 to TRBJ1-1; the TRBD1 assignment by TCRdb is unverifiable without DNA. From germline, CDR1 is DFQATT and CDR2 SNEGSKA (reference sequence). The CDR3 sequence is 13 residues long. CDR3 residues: CSARGTVNTEAFF.

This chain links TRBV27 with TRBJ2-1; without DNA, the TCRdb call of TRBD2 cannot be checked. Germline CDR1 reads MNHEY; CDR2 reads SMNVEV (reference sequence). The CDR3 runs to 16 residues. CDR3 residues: CASSFPGGPAYNEQFF.

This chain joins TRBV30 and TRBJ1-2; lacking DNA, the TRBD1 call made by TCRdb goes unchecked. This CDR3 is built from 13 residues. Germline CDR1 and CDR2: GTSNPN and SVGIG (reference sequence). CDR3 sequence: CAWSPGVASGYTF.

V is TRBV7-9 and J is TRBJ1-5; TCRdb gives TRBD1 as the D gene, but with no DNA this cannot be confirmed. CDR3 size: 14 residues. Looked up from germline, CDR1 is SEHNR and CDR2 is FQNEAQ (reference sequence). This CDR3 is CASSHHRDNQPQHF.

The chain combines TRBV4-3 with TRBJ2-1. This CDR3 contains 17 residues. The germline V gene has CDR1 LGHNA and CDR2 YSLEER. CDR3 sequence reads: CASSQDIGKSIHNEQFF.

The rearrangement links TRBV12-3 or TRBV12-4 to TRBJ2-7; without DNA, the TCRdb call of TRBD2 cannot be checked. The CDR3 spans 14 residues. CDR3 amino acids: CASREASGSYEQYF.

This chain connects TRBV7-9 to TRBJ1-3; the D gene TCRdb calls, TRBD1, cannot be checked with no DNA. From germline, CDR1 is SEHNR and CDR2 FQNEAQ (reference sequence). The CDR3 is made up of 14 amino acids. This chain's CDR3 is CASITPGEGNTIYF.

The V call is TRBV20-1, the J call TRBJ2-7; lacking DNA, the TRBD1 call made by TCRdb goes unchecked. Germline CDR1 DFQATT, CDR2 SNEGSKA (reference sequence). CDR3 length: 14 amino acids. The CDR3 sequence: CSARTGGASYEQYF.

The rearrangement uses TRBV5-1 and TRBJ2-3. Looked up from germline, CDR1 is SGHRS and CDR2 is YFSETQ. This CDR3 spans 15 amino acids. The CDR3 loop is CASGLGGTITDTQYF.

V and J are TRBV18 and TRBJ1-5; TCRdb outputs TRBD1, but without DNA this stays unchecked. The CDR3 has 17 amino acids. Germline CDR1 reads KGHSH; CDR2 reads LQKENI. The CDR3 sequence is CASSPSLDTGGHQPQHF.

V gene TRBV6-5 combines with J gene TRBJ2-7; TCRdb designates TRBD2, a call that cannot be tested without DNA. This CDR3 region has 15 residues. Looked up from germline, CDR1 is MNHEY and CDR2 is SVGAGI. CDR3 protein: CASSYRVGGSGEQYF.

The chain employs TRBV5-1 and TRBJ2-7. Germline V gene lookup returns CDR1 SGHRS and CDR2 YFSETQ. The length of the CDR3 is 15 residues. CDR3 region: CASSWVIGSSYEQYF.

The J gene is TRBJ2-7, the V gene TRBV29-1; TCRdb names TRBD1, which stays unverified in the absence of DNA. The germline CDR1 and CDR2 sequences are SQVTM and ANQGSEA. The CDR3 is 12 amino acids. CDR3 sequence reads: CSAGTGGLEQYF.

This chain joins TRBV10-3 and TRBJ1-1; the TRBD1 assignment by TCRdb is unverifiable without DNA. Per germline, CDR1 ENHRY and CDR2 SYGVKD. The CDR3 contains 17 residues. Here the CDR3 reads CAIRSNQGQGRSTEAFF.

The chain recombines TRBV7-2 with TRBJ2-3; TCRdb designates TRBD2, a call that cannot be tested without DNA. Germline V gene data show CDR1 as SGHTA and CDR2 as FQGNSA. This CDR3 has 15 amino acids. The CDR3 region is CASSSGGRDADTQYF.

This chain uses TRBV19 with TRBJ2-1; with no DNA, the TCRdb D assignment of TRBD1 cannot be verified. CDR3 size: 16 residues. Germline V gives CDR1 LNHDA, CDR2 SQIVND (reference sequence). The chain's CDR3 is CASSKVKPGHHNEQFF.

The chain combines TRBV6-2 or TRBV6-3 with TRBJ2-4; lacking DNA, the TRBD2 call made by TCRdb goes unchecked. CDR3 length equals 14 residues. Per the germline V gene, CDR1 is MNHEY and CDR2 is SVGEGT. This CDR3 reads CASSYLAVQNIQYF.

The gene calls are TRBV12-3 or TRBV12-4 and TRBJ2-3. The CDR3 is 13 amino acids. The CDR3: CATRKVLTDTQYF.